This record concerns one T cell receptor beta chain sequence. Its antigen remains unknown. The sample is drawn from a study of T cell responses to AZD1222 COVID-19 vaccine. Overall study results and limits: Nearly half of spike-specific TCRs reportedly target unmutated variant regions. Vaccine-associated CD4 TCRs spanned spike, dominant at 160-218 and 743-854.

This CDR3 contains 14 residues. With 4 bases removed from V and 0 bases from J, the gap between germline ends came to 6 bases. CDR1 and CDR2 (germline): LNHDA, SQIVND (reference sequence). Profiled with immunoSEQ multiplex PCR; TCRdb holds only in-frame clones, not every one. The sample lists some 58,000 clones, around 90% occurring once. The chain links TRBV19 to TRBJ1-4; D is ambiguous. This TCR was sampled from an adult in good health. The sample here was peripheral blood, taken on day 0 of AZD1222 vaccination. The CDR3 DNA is TGTGCCAGTAGTAAGGGTACAACTAATGAAAAACTGTTTTTT. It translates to CASSKGTTNEKLFF.